These T cell receptor beta chains were read from a single sample in a study of blood T cell repertoires in COVID-19. TCRdb's copy holds only in-frame clones and misses some; the assay was immunoSEQ multiplex PCR. The sample shows about 180,000 clones, roughly 80% of them seen only once. Sequenced: peripheral blood. These receptors all stem from a woman in her 70s with acute or convalescent COVID-19. Both conserved end residues are part of each CDR3. D genes are given only for firm matches. A clone size is listed for some rows: how often the clone was seen (once, few, many), or a class if it is expanded.

j_call: TRBJ2-2; d_call: TRBD1; clone_size: -; v_call: TRBV24-1; cdr3_nt: TGTGCCACCAGTGTTGGGCAGGGGGCCACCGGGGAGCTGTTTTTT; cdr3_aa: CATSVGQGATGELFF
j_call: TRBJ1-2; d_call: -; clone_size: -; v_call: TRBV7-3; cdr3_nt: TGTGCCAGCAGCCCATCCCACGACATACCCCACTACACCTTC; cdr3_aa: CASSPSHDIPHYTF
j_call: TRBJ2-7; d_call: TRBD2; clone_size: once; v_call: TRBV24-1; cdr3_nt: TGTGCCACCAGTCGGCTAGCGGGAGCTAGGGGTGTCGAGCAGTACTTC; cdr3_aa: CATSRLAGARGVEQYF
j_call: TRBJ1-1; d_call: -; clone_size: -; v_call: TRBV11-2; cdr3_nt: TGTGCCAGCAGCTTCCGAAACTTAGAGGCTTTCTTT; cdr3_aa: CASSFRNLEAFF
j_call: TRBJ2-1; d_call: -; clone_size: -; v_call: TRBV5-1; cdr3_nt: TGCGCCAGCAGCTTAGGGGCAGGGCAGTTCTTC; cdr3_aa: CASSLGAGQFF
j_call: TRBJ2-1; d_call: TRBD2; clone_size: -; v_call: TRBV28; cdr3_nt: TGTGCCAGCAGTTTTGGCGGGAGCCCTAGGAATGAGCAGTTCTTC; cdr3_aa: CASSFGGSPRNEQFF
j_call: TRBJ1-6; d_call: -; clone_size: -; v_call: TRBV4-1; cdr3_nt: TGCGCCAGCAGCCAAGATCGGAGTGTCTATTCACCCCTCCACTTT; cdr3_aa: CASSQDRSVYSPLHF
j_call: TRBJ2-1; d_call: -; clone_size: -; v_call: TRBV19; cdr3_nt: TGTGCCAGTAGTATGCAGTGGGAGTATGAGCAGTTCTTC; cdr3_aa: CASSMQWEYEQFF
j_call: TRBJ1-1; d_call: TRBD1; clone_size: -; v_call: TRBV10-2; cdr3_nt: TGCGCCAGCACCCCGGACAGGATGAACACTGAAGCTTTCTTT; cdr3_aa: CASTPDRMNTEAFF
j_call: TRBJ2-7; d_call: -; clone_size: -; v_call: TRBV5-1; cdr3_nt: TGCGCCAGCAGATTAGGTCGACAGGGAGGCGAGCAGTACTTC; cdr3_aa: CASRLGRQGGEQYF
j_call: TRBJ2-1; d_call: TRBD1; clone_size: once; v_call: TRBV29-1; cdr3_nt: TGCAGCGTTGTGGGACAGGGGGCAGGTGAGCAGTTCTTC; cdr3_aa: CSVVGQGAGEQFF
j_call: TRBJ2-7; d_call: -; clone_size: -; v_call: TRBV5-8; cdr3_nt: TGTGCCAGCAGCTTGGATCCAGGGTTTGACGAGCAGTACTTC; cdr3_aa: CASSLDPGFDEQYF
j_call: TRBJ1-2; d_call: -; clone_size: -; v_call: TRBV2; cdr3_nt: TGTGCCAGCAGTGAAAACGGGGTGTATGGCTACACCTTC; cdr3_aa: CASSENGVYGYTF
j_call: TRBJ1-1; d_call: -; clone_size: -; v_call: TRBV29-1; cdr3_nt: TGCAGCGTTGACGGGGGGTCTGAAGCTTTCTTT; cdr3_aa: CSVDGGSEAFF
j_call: TRBJ1-1; d_call: -; clone_size: -; v_call: TRBV29-1; cdr3_nt: TGCAGCGTTGTATGGGGGGTGAAGGAAGCTTTCTTT; cdr3_aa: CSVVWGVKEAFF
j_call: TRBJ1-2; d_call: -; clone_size: -; v_call: TRBV29-1; cdr3_nt: TGCGCCTGTTGGGGGGATGGCTACACCTTC; cdr3_aa: CACWGDGYTF
j_call: TRBJ2-2; d_call: TRBD2; clone_size: -; v_call: TRBV5-6; cdr3_nt: TGTGCCAGCAGCGCGATGGGGACTAGCATAGACACCGGGGAGCTGTTTTTT; cdr3_aa: CASSAMGTSIDTGELFF
j_call: TRBJ2-7; d_call: TRBD1; clone_size: -; v_call: TRBV10-3; cdr3_nt: TGTGCCATCAGGATTTCGGGACAGGGGCTCTACGAGCAGTACTTC; cdr3_aa: CAIRISGQGLYEQYF
j_call: TRBJ1-1; d_call: TRBD1; clone_size: -; v_call: TRBV27; cdr3_nt: TGTGCCAGCAGTTTATCGCCCATGTTTCAGGGGGTTAGGGAAGCTTTCTTT; cdr3_aa: CASSLSPMFQGVREAFF
j_call: TRBJ1-6; d_call: -; clone_size: once; v_call: TRBV6-1; cdr3_nt: TGTGCCAGCAGTGGGGGTTGGGGTGGACAGAATAATTCACCCCTCCACTTT; cdr3_aa: CASSGGWGGQNNSPLHF
j_call: TRBJ2-1; d_call: TRBD2; clone_size: -; v_call: TRBV4-2; cdr3_nt: TGTGCCAGCAGCCAGCCCGGGACTAGCGGCCAACTTTACAATGAGCAGTTCTTC; cdr3_aa: CASSQPGTSGQLYNEQFF
j_call: TRBJ2-1; d_call: TRBD2; clone_size: -; v_call: TRBV7-2; cdr3_nt: TGTGCCAGCAGCCCCCCGGGACTAGCGGGAGGGAATGAGCAGTTCTTC; cdr3_aa: CASSPPGLAGGNEQFF
j_call: TRBJ1-4; d_call: TRBD1; clone_size: -; v_call: TRBV5-1; cdr3_nt: TGCGCCAGCAGCTTGGGACAGGGGGTCGAAAAACTGTTTTTT; cdr3_aa: CASSLGQGVEKLFF
j_call: TRBJ2-3; d_call: TRBD2; clone_size: -; v_call: TRBV10-1; cdr3_nt: TGCGCCAGCAGTGGAAGCGGGAGTAGGACAGATACGCAGTATTTT; cdr3_aa: CASSGSGSRTDTQYF
j_call: TRBJ1-5; d_call: TRBD1; clone_size: -; v_call: TRBV2; cdr3_nt: TGTGCCAGCAGTAAATCAGGGGGTTGGGGGCAGCCCCAGCATTTT; cdr3_aa: CASSKSGGWGQPQHF
j_call: TRBJ2-7; d_call: TRBD1; clone_size: -; v_call: TRBV28; cdr3_nt: TGTGCCACAACCAGGGGGTCCTACGAGCAGTACTTC; cdr3_aa: CATTRGSYEQYF
j_call: TRBJ1-6; d_call: -; clone_size: few; v_call: TRBV9; cdr3_nt: TGTGCCAGCAGCGAGGGAGGTTTCAATTCACCCCTCCACTTT; cdr3_aa: CASSEGGFNSPLHF
j_call: TRBJ2-2; d_call: -; clone_size: -; v_call: TRBV19; cdr3_nt: TGTGCCAGTAGTCTCTGGGGGGGGCTCACCGGGGAGCTGTTTTTT; cdr3_aa: CASSLWGGLTGELFF
j_call: TRBJ2-3; d_call: TRBD2; clone_size: -; v_call: TRBV6-5; cdr3_nt: TGTGCCAGCAGTTCGGGAGGTACAGATACGCAGTATTTT; cdr3_aa: CASSSGGTDTQYF
j_call: TRBJ1-2; d_call: -; clone_size: -; v_call: TRBV28; cdr3_nt: TGTGCCAGCAGCCCCGGGGGGGGGACCATATATGGCTACACCTTC; cdr3_aa: CASSPGGGTIYGYTF
j_call: TRBJ2-7; d_call: -; clone_size: once; v_call: TRBV6-2/TRBV6-3; cdr3_nt: TGTGCCAGCAGTTACTCGCCCGCCTACTACGAGCAGTACTTC; cdr3_aa: CASSYSPAYYEQYF
j_call: TRBJ2-7; d_call: -; clone_size: -; v_call: TRBV3-1/TRBV3-2; cdr3_nt: TGTGCCAGCAGCTCCCCCGTTGGGACACGTACCTACGAGCAGTACTTC; cdr3_aa: CASSSPVGTRTYEQYF
j_call: TRBJ2-1; d_call: TRBD1; clone_size: -; v_call: TRBV6-2/TRBV6-3; cdr3_nt: TGTGCCAGCAGTACCCGGACAGGGGGCGCTTTCATGGACAATGAGCAGTTCTTC; cdr3_aa: CASSTRTGGAFMDNEQFF
j_call: TRBJ1-3; d_call: TRBD1; clone_size: -; v_call: TRBV9; cdr3_nt: TGTGCCAGCAGCCCCGGGACAGCTGGAAACACCATATATTTT; cdr3_aa: CASSPGTAGNTIYF
j_call: TRBJ1-4; d_call: -; clone_size: -; v_call: TRBV7-3; cdr3_nt: TGTGCCAGCAGCCTACGACAGGCGGAGAATGAAAAACTGTTTTTT; cdr3_aa: CASSLRQAENEKLFF
j_call: TRBJ1-2; d_call: -; clone_size: -; v_call: TRBV27; cdr3_nt: TGTGCCAGCAGTTTATCCATCGGGTCTCATGGCTACACCTTC; cdr3_aa: CASSLSIGSHGYTF
j_call: TRBJ2-5; d_call: TRBD2; clone_size: few; v_call: TRBV4-2; cdr3_nt: TGTGCCAGCAGCCCAGGGCGGGGGGAAGAGACCCAGTACTTC; cdr3_aa: CASSPGRGEETQYF
j_call: TRBJ2-7; d_call: TRBD2; clone_size: -; v_call: TRBV27; cdr3_nt: TGTGCCAGCAGATGGCGGGAGGGGGGTAGCTACGAGCAGTACTTC; cdr3_aa: CASRWREGGSYEQYF
j_call: TRBJ1-5; d_call: -; clone_size: -; v_call: TRBV27; cdr3_nt: TGTGCCAGCAGTTTTGACAGAAATCAGCCCCAGCATTTT; cdr3_aa: CASSFDRNQPQHF
j_call: TRBJ2-7; d_call: -; clone_size: -; v_call: TRBV28; cdr3_nt: TGTGCCAGCAGTCTCCGCCAGGTTTCCTACGAGCAGTACTTC; cdr3_aa: CASSLRQVSYEQYF
j_call: TRBJ2-3; d_call: TRBD1; clone_size: -; v_call: TRBV18; cdr3_nt: TGTGCCAGCTCACCCGGGACAGGGTATTCAGATACGCAGTATTTT; cdr3_aa: CASSPGTGYSDTQYF
j_call: TRBJ2-6; d_call: -; clone_size: -; v_call: TRBV4-3; cdr3_nt: TGCGCCAGCAGCCGGCAAAGCTCTGGGGCCAACGTCCTGACTTTC; cdr3_aa: CASSRQSSGANVLTF
j_call: TRBJ1-6; d_call: TRBD1; clone_size: -; v_call: TRBV2; cdr3_nt: TGTGCCAGCAGTGCATACAGGGGGATGAATTCACCCCTCCACTTT; cdr3_aa: CASSAYRGMNSPLHF
j_call: TRBJ1-4; d_call: -; clone_size: -; v_call: TRBV7-9; cdr3_nt: TGTGCCAGCAGCGCAAGTCAGGGAACTAATGAAAAACTGTTTTTT; cdr3_aa: CASSASQGTNEKLFF
j_call: TRBJ2-2; d_call: -; clone_size: -; v_call: TRBV19; cdr3_nt: TGTGCCAGTAGCCTCAGAGGAGGGAACACCGGGGAGCTGTTTTTT; cdr3_aa: CASSLRGGNTGELFF
j_call: TRBJ2-5; d_call: -; clone_size: -; v_call: TRBV5-1; cdr3_nt: TGCGCCAGCAGCCTTCAGGATAGGGAGACCCAGTACTTC; cdr3_aa: CASSLQDRETQYF
j_call: TRBJ1-2; d_call: TRBD1; clone_size: -; v_call: TRBV5-1; cdr3_nt: TGCGCCAGCAGCGAACCGGGACAGGGTTGGAACTATGGCTACACCTTC; cdr3_aa: CASSEPGQGWNYGYTF
j_call: TRBJ2-2; d_call: -; clone_size: few; v_call: TRBV28; cdr3_nt: TGTGCCAGCAGCAGGAGGGGGAACACCGGGGAGCTGTTTTTT; cdr3_aa: CASSRRGNTGELFF
j_call: TRBJ1-2; d_call: TRBD1; clone_size: -; v_call: TRBV6-5; cdr3_nt: TGTGCCAGCAGTCACGACAGGGCCGCTAACTATGGCTACACCTTC; cdr3_aa: CASSHDRAANYGYTF
j_call: TRBJ2-7; d_call: -; clone_size: -; v_call: TRBV5-1; cdr3_nt: TGCGCCAGCAGGCGGGACTGGACCTCCTACGAGCAGTACTTC; cdr3_aa: CASRRDWTSYEQYF